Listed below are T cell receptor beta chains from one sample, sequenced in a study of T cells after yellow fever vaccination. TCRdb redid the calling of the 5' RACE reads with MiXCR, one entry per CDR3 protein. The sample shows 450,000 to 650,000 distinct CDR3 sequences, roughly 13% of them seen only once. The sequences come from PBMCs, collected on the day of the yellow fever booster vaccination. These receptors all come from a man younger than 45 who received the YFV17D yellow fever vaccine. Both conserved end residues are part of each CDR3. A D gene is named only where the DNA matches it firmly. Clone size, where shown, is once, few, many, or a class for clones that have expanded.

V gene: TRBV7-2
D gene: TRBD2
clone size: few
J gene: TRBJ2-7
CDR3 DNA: TGTGCCAGCAGGGAAGGCTCTAGCGGTTCCCACGAGCAGTACTTC
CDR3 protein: CASREGSSGSHEQYF

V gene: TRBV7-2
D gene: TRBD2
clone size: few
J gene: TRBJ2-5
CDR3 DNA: TGTGCCAGCAGCTACCGGGGGGAGCAAGAGACCCAGTACTTC
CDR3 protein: CASSYRGEQETQYF

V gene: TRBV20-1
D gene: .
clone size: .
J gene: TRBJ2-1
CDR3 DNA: TGCAGTGCTACCGATCCACATCGATACAATGAGCAGTTCTTC
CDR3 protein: CSATDPHRYNEQFF

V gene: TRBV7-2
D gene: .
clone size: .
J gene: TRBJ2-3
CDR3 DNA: TGTGCCAGCAGCCGGAAGCCGGGACATAGCACAGATACGCAGTATTTT
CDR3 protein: CASSRKPGHSTDTQYF

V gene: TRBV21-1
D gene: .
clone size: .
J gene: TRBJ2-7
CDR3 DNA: TGTGCCAGCAGCAAAGCTTACCCCCAGGGGTGCTCCCTTTACCACGAGCAGTACTTC
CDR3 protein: CASSKAYPQGCSLYHEQYF

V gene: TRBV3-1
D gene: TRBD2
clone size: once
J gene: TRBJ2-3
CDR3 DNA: TGTGCCAGCACCCAAGAAGGGCGCCTAGCGGGAGCAGATACGCAGTATTTT
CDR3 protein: CASTQEGRLAGADTQYF

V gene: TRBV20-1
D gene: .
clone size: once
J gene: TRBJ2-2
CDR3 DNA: TGCAGTGCTAGCTCGGGACACCATTTAACCGGGGAGCTGTTTTTT
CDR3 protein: CSASSGHHLTGELFF

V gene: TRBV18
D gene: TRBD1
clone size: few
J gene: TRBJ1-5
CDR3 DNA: TGTGCCAGCTCCCCGCGGACAGGGGGCAGTGGGGATCAGCCCCAGCATTTT
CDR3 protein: CASSPRTGGSGDQPQHF

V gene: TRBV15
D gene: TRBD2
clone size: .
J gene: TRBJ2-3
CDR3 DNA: TGTGCCACCAGCGGGGGAAGCGGGAGTAGCACAGATACGCAGTATTTT
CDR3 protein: CATSGGSGSSTDTQYF

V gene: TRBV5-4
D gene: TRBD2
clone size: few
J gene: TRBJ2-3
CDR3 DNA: TGTGCCAGCCGAGTAGCGGGAGGGCCCTCAGATACGCAGTATTTT
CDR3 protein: CASRVAGGPSDTQYF

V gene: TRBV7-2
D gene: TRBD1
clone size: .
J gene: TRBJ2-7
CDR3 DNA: TGTGCCAGCAGCTTAGTTAGGGCAGGGGGCGTGTACGAGCAGTACTTC
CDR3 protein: CASSLVRAGGVYEQYF

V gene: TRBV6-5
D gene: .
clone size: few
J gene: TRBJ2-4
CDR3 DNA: TGTGCCAGCAGTTACTATGGGATGTCCAAAAACATTCAGTACTTC
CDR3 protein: CASSYYGMSKNIQYF

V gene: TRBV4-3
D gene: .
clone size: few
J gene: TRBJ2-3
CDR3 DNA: TGCGCCAGCAGCCAAGATCGAGGAGTTGGCACAGATACGCAGTATTTT
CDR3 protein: CASSQDRGVGTDTQYF

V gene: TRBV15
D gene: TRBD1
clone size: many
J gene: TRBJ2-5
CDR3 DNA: TGTGCCACCTGGTCCGATTGGGGACAGCAGTACTTC
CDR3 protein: CATWSDWGQQYF

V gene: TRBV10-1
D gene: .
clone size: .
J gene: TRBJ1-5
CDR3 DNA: TGCGCCAGCAGTGGCCTCAAGCCCCAGCATTTT
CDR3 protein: CASSGLKPQHF

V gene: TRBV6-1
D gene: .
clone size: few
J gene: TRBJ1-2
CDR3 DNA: TGTGCCAGCAGCCAACCCCTAGGCAATCACTATGGCTACACCTTC
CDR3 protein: CASSQPLGNHYGYTF

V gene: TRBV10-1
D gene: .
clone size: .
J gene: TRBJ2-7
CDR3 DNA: TGCGCCAGCAGTGGAAATTTGGGCCTCGAGCAGTACTTC
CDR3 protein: CASSGNLGLEQYF

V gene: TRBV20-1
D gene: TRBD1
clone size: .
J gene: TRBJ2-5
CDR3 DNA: TGCAGTGCTAGAGACGAGACAGGGGTACAAGAGACCCAGTACTTC
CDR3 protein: CSARDETGVQETQYF